The sample holds one count of the clone carrying this T cell receptor (beta chain). Its antigen is unidentified. V lost 6 bases, J lost 2 bases, and 7 bases stayed unmatched. The CDR3 is made up of 14 amino acids. Germline values: CDR1 SNHLY, CDR2 FYNNEI. The sample originates from a study of cytomegalovirus exposure and HLA in healthy donors. PCR involved 60 Vbeta and 13 Jbeta primers. Authors' processing steps: There were about 80 million unique TCR beta chains by a later count, and around 10 million of them were shared. Generated by immunoSEQ multiplex PCR, the TCRdb table keeps only in-frame clones and is missing some. Clonal size and the V and J genes are those of that table, whereas D and trimming came from the DNA. The sample lists about 140,000 clones; approximately 61% were seen once. Regarding the study as a whole: Fewer N-insertions (relative to the approximately 700-donor mean) were reportedly seen in an Asian-associated ancestry cluster in a later analysis.

The V call is TRBV2, the J call TRBJ2-7; 7 nucleotides align to TRBD2. This clonotype originated in a human donor in good health. Sequenced material: PBMCs. The CDR3 DNA is TGTGCCAGCAGATCGTCCAGCGGGACCTACGAGCAGTACTTC. Its protein product is CASRSSSGTYEQYF.